The T cell receptor beta chain described here comes from a study of blood T cell repertoires in COVID-19. The CDR3 is 17 residues long. V lost 1 base to trimming and J lost 1 base, with 16 bases between them. Germline values: CDR1 SGHAT, CDR2 FQNNGV. Study processing details: From reference gene primer amplification, estimates of nucleated cell counts were derived. Sequencing used immunoSEQ multiplex PCR; TCRdb keeps in-frame clones, though not all of them. V, J and clone size are taken as reported in that table, and D and trimming were inferred from the DNA itself. The sample includes approximately 240,000 clones, approximately 86% of them seen just once.

The TCR comes from a woman aged 25 to 45 who had recovered from COVID-19. The rearrangement links TRBV11-2 to TRBJ1-2; possible D gene TRBD1, 5 bases. The sample comprised peripheral blood. The CDR3 bases are TGTGCCAGCAGCTTAGGTTTCACGGACACCCTTAACTATGGCTACACCTTC. The encoded protein is CASSLGFTDTLNYGYTF.